A single sample gave rise to the 11 T cell receptor beta chains below, sequenced in a study of vaccination and CD4 T cells after COVID-19. Documented treatment: approximately 9-day PBMC culture with coronavirus spike peptide pools or control peptides (ViraFEST assay). The unexposed donor's CD4+ T cells were collected before the COVID-19 pandemic (2011-2018). Their specific antigens are unknown. Scientists ran DNA taken from cultured CD4+ T cells through the Oncomine TCR Beta short-read assay for sequencing. TCRdb re-derived calls from the PCR reads in MiXCR, one entry per CDR3 protein. Here the sample spans roughly 7,200 distinct CDR3 sequences, approximately 44% being singletons. Sequenced: CD4+ T cells from blood, cultured in vitro. These TCRs come from a human donor in good health.

The chain carries TRBV2 and TRBJ2-3; 11 bases map to TRBD2. CDR1 SNHLY and CDR2 FYNNEI come from the germline V gene. V was pared by 8 bases and J by 1 base, with 8 bases of the junction left unmatched. The CDR3 runs 16 residues. CDR3 sequence reads: CASARTSGWGTDTQYF. CDR3 coding DNA: TGTGCCAGCGCACGGACTAGCGGGTGGGGCACAGATACGCAGTATTTT.

The CDR3 spells CAIKATEKGGAEAFF. The CDR3 nucleotides read TGTGCCATCAAAGCCACGGAAAAGGGAGGGGCTGAAGCTTTCTTT. The chain is built from TRBV19 and TRBJ1-1, with D perhaps matching TRBD1 (5 bases). This CDR3 has 15 amino acids. V was trimmed by 10 bases and J by 6 bases, leaving 24 bases between them. Per germline, CDR1 LNHDA and CDR2 SQIVND (reference sequence).

The chain uses TRBV9 and TRBJ2-7, with D perhaps matching TRBD1 (5 bases). The CDR3 runs to 15 residues. Germline lookup yields CDR1 SGDLS and CDR2 YYNGEE. V lost 0 bases, J lost 0 bases, and 10 bases lay in between. CDR3 sequence (DNA): TGTGCCAGCAGCGTAGAGTACAGGAGCTCCTACGAGCAGTACTTC. This sequence encodes CASSVEYRSSYEQYF.

This clonotype was seen a handful of times. V usage is TRBV28 and J usage is TRBJ1-5, with D hard to call. Germline-derived CDR1 and CDR2 are MDHEN and SYDVKM. The germline V and J ends were trimmed by 7 bases and 6 bases, with 10 bases remaining between them. CDR3 length equals 12 residues. CDR3 in amino acids: CASNPAGQPQHF. As DNA, the CDR3 is TGTGCCAGCAACCCGGCGGGTCAGCCCCAGCATTTT.

The chain couples TRBV27 to TRBJ2-5; 7 bases match TRBD1. The J segment lost 5 bases and the V segment lost 2 bases, leaving 5 bases of the junction unmatched. From germline, CDR1 is MNHEY and CDR2 SMNVEV (reference sequence). There are 14 residues in the CDR3. The CDR3 sequence: CASSLRGRAETQYF. CDR3 in DNA: TGTGCCAGCAGTTTAAGGGGGCGCGCGGAGACCCAGTACTTC.

The J gene is TRBJ2-7, the V gene TRBV20-1; tentatively, D is TRBD1 (6 bases). Germline V CDR1 and CDR2: DFQATT, SNEGSKA (reference sequence). The CDR3 loop spans 14 amino acids. With 5 bases removed from V and 7 bases from J, the gap between germline ends came to 21 bases. DNA for the CDR3: TGCAGTGCTGTTGACTTACAGGGTTATGAAGAGCAGTACTTC. This sequence encodes CSAVDLQGYEEQYF.

The chain recombines TRBV5-1 with TRBJ2-3, with D unclear. Trimming removed 0 bases at V and 0 bases at J, with 8 bases between. The CDR3 consists of 15 residues. Per the germline V gene, CDR1 is SGHRS and CDR2 is YFSETQ. In DNA form, the CDR3 reads TGCGCCAGCAGCTTGGACGTCATTAGCACAGATACGCAGTATTTT. Its protein is CASSLDVISTDTQYF. Drawing the rest from reference TRBV5-1 and TRBJ2-3, the complete variable domain is KAGVTQTPRYLIKTRGQQVTLSCSPISGHRSVSWYQQTPGQGLQFLFEYFSETQRNKGNFPGRFSGRQFSNSRSEMNVSTLELGDSALYLCASSLDVISTDTQYFGPGTRLTVL.

In nucleotides, the CDR3 is TGTGCCAGTAGTATAGAGGTACTAGCGGGGGCCAACACAGATACGCAGTATTTT. This translates into CASSIEVLAGANTDTQYF. The chain links TRBV19 to TRBJ2-3; 11 bases fit TRBD2. CDR3 size: 18 residues. The germline V gene encodes CDR1 LNHDA and CDR2 SQIVND (reference sequence). V shed 0 bases, J shed 2 bases, and the junction held 7 bases outside the gene matches.

In this sample, this clonotype turned up a few times. This chain joins TRBV6-1 and TRBJ2-2, with 7 bases fitting TRBD2. The CDR3 has 15 residues. V shed 10 bases, J shed 3 bases, and the junction held 11 bases outside the gene matches. CDR1 MNHNS and CDR2 SASEGT come from the germline V gene. The CDR3 nucleotides read TGTGCCACCCGCGGGGGAGGACCCCACACCGGGGAGCTGTTTTTT. As protein: CATRGGGPHTGELFF.

The chain is built from TRBV10-2 and TRBJ1-1; possibly TRBD1 for D (6 bases). The CDR3 runs 14 residues. Germline V gives CDR1 WSHSY, CDR2 SAAADI. V lost 0 bases and J 1 base, leaving 6 bases between the germline ends. Written as DNA, the CDR3 is TGCGCCAGCAGTGAGTCAGGGGGGAACACTGAAGCTTTCTTT. Protein product: CASSESGGNTEAFF.

The chain joins TRBV29-1 to TRBJ2-3; weak D call: TRBD2 (6 bases). Trimming left V 6 bases short and J 3 bases short, with 13 bases between. The CDR3 loop spans 13 amino acids. From germline, CDR1 is SQVTM and CDR2 ANQGSEA. The CDR3, as DNA: TGCAGCGTGTGGTGGCGGGGAACAGATACGCAGTATTTT. This codes for CSVWWRGTDTQYF.